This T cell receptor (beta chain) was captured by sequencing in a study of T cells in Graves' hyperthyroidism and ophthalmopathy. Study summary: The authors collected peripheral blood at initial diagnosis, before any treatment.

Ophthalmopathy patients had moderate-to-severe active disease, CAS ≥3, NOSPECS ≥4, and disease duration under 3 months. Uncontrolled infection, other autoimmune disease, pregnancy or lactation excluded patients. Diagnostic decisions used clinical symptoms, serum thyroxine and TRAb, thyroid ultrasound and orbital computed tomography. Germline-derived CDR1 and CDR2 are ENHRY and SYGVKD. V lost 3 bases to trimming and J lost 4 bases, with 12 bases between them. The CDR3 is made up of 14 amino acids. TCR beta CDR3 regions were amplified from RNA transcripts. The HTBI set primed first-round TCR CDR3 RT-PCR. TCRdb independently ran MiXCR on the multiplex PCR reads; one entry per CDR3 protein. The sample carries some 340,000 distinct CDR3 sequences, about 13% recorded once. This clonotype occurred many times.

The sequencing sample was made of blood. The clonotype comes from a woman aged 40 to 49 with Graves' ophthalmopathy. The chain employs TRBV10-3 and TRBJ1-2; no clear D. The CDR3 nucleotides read TGTGCCATCAGTGACCCCCGAAACTCCTATGGCTACACCTTC. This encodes CAISDPRNSYGYTF.